Below, one T cell receptor (beta chain) is given with its context. As to time point: peripheral blood 6 weeks after treatment start. The sample comes from a study of PD-L1 blockade in urothelial cancer. PCRs were each spiked with synthetic TCR analog templates. Clones were read by immunoSEQ multiplex PCR, and TCRdb kept only the in-frame ones, dropping some. The sample has tens of thousands of clones, 85% to 90% seen once. The CDR3 spans 13 residues. Looked up from germline, CDR1 is SGHNT and CDR2 is YYREEE (reference sequence). Trimming pared 2 bases from V and 2 bases from J, leaving 7 bases between.

V and J are TRBV5-4 and TRBJ1-2; a possible D gene is TRBD1 (5 bases). The clonotype was recovered from a man in his sixties with urothelial cancer. This material consisted of PBMCs, taken around atezolizumab (anti-PD-L1) treatment. The CDR3 region is CASSLPGNYGYTF. The CDR3 coding sequence is TGTGCCAGCAGCTTACCAGGGAACTATGGCTACACCTTC.